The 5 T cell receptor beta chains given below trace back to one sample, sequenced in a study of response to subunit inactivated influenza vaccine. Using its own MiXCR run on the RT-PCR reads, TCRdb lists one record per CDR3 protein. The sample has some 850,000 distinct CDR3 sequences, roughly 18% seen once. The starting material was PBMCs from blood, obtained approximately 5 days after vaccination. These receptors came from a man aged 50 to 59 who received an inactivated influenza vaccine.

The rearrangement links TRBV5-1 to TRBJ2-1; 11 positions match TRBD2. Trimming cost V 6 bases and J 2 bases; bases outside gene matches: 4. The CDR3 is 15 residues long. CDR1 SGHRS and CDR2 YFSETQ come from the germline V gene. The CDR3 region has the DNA TGCGCCAGCACGCCGGGACTAGCGGCCTACAATGAGCAGTTCTTC. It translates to CASTPGLAAYNEQFF.

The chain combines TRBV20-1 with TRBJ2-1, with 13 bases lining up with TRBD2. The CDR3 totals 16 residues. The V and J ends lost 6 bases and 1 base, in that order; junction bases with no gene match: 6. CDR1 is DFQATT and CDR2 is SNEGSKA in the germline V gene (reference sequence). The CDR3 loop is CSATPTSGGSYNEQFF. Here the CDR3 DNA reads TGCAGTGCCACTCCGACTAGCGGGGGGTCCTACAATGAGCAGTTCTTC.

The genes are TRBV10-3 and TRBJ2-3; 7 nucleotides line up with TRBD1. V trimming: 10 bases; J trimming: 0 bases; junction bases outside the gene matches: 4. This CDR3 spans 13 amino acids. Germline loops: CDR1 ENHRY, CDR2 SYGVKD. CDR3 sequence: CATGQASTDTQYF. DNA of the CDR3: TGTGCCACCGGACAGGCAAGCACAGATACGCAGTATTTT.

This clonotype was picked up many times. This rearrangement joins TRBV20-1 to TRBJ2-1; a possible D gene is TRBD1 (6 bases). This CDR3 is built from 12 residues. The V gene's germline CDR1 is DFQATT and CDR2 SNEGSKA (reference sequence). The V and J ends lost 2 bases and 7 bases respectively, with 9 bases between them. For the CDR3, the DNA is TGCAGTGCTAGATGGGGGCAAAATGAGCAGTTCTTC. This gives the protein CSARWGQNEQFF.

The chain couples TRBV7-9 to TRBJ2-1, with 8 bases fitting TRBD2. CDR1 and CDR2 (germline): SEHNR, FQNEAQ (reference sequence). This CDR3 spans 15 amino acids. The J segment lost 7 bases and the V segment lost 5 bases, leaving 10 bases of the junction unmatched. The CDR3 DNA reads TGTGCCAGCAGCCGTCCGGGACTAGGAGTTAATGAGCAGTTCTTC. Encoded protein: CASSRPGLGVNEQFF.